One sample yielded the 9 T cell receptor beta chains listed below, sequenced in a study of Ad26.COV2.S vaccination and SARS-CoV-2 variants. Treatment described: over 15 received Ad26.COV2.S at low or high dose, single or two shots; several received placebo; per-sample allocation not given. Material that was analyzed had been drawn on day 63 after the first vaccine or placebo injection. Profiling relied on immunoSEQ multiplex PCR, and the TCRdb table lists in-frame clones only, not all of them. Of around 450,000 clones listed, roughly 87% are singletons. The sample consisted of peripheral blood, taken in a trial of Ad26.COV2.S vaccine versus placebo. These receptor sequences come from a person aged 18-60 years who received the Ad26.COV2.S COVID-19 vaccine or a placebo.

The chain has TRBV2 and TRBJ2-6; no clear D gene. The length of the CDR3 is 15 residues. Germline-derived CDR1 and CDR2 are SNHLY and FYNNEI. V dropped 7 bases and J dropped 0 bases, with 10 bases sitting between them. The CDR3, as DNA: TGTGCCAGCAACCCGAGCAGCTCTGGGGCCAACGTCCTGACTTTC. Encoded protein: CASNPSSSGANVLTF.

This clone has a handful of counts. CDR3 DNA sequence: TGTGCCAGTAGTATTCCTGGGACAGGGCGGAACTATGGCTACACCTTC. It encodes CASSIPGTGRNYGYTF. The gene calls are TRBV19 and TRBJ1-2, with 9 bases matching TRBD1. The V segment lost 3 bases and the J segment 2 bases; nucleotides outside the gene matches: 7. Looked up from germline, CDR1 is LNHDA and CDR2 is SQIVND (reference sequence). The CDR3 length is 16 residues.

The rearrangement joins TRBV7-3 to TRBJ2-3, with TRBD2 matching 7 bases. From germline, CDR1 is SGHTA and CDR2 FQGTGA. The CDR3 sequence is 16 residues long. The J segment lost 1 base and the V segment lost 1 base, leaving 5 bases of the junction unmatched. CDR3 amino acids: CASSLIAGVGTDTQYF. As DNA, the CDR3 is TGTGCCAGCAGCTTAATTGCGGGAGTTGGCACAGATACGCAGTATTTT. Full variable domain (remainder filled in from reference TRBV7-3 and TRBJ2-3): GAGVSQTPSNKVTEKGKYVELRCDPISGHTALYWYRQSLGQGPEFLIYFQGTGAADDSGLPNDRFFAVRPEGSVSTLKIQRTERGDSAVYLCASSLIAGVGTDTQYFGPGTRLTVL.

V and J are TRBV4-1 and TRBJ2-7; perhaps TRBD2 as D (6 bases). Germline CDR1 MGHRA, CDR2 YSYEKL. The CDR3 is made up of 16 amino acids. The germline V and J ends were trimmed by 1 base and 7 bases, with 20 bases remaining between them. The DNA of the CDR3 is TGCGCCAGCAGCCAAGCGGGAGCAGGGTTCCGTGGTGAGCAGTACTTC. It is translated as CASSQAGAGFRGEQYF.

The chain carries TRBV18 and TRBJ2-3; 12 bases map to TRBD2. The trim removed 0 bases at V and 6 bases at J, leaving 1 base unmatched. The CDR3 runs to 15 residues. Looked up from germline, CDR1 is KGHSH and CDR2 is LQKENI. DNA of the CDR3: TGTGCCAGCTCACCACCGACTAGCGGGAGCGATACGCAGTATTTT. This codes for CASSPPTSGSDTQYF.

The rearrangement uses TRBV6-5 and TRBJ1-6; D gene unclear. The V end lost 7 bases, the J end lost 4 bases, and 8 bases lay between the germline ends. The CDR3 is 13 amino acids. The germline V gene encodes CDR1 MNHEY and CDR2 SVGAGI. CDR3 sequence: CASNRGYNSPLHF. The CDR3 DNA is TGTGCCAGCAATCGGGGATATAATTCACCCCTCCACTTT.

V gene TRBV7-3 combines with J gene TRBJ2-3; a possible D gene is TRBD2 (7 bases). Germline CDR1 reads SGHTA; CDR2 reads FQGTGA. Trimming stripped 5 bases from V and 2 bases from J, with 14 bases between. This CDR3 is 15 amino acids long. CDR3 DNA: TGTGCCAGCAGCCGGAAGGGGGGGCACACAGATACGCAGTATTTT. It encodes CASSRKGGHTDTQYF.

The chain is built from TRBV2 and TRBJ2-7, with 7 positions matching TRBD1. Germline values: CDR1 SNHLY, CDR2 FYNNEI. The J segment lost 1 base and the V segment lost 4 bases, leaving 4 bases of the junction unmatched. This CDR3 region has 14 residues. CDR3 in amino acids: CASSGQGVSYEQYF. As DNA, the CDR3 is TGTGCCAGCAGTGGTCAGGGGGTTTCCTACGAGCAGTACTTC. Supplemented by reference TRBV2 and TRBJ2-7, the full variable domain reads EPEVTQTPSHQVTQMGQEVILRCVPISNHLYFYWYRQILGQKVEFLVSFYNNEISEKSEIFDDQFSVERPDGSNFTLKIRSTKLEDSAMYFCASSGQGVSYEQYFGPGTRLTVT.

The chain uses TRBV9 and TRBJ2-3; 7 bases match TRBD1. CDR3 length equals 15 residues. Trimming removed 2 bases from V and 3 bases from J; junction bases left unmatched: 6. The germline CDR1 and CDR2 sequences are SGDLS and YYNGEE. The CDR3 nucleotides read TGTGCCAGCAGCGTCGGACAGGTTGGGACAGATACGCAGTATTTT. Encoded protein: CASSVGQVGTDTQYF.